The clone carrying this T cell receptor (beta chain) was seen more than once but under ten times. As yet, its antigen is unknown. The CDR3 has 13 amino acids. Germline-derived CDR1 and CDR2 are MNHEY and SVGAGI. Trimming left V 11 bases short and J 5 bases short, with 18 bases between. Sequenced by immunoSEQ multiplex PCR; TCRdb stores in-frame clones only, minus some. The sample holds 15,000 to 20,000 clones; around 76% are singletons and the top ten take 7.1%. The entry originates in a study of neoadjuvant nivolumab and ipilimumab in lung cancer. Whole-study results and caveats: Compared with tumor-adjacent uninvolved lung, resected tumors showed greater richness and clonality.

The source of this sequence is an adult with non-small cell lung cancer. The chain uses TRBV6-5 and TRBJ1-2; D unclear. The source was tumor tissue, collected after neoadjuvant nivolumab, alone or with ipilimumab, at or shortly before surgery. Written as DNA, the CDR3 is TGTGCCGCGTCCAGAGCGTTGGAGTATGGCTACACCTTC. This codes for CAASRALEYGYTF.